The rows below give T cell receptor beta chains drawn from one sample of a study of identical twins. In TCRdb, the 5' RACE reads were re-called with MiXCR into one record per CDR3 protein. The table includes around 1.7 million distinct CDR3 sequences, more than 30% detected once. Input material: cord blood. These receptors originate from a newborn girl in good health. The CDR3 runs from the conserved cysteine through the conserved F or W. The order of the fields is D gene, V gene, J gene, clone size, CDR3 length, CDR3 DNA, CDR3 protein. D genes are given only for firm matches. Size values are once, few and many counts, or a class for expanded clones, and some rows have none.

>.|TRBV20-1|TRBJ2-1|.|14
TGCAGTGCTAGAGATGGGCAGGGGAAGGGTGAGCAGTTCTTC
CSARDGQGKGEQFF
>.|TRBV12-3/TRBV12-4|TRBJ2-3|.|14
TGTGCCAGCAGTGGGGTGGGGGGAACAGATACGCAGTATTTT
CASSGVGGTDTQYF
>TRBD1|TRBV2|TRBJ1-1|.|14
TGTGCCAGCAGTAAAGGACAGGCGTACACTGAAGCTTTCTTT
CASSKGQAYTEAFF
>.|TRBV5-1|TRBJ1-3|.|16
TGCGCCAGCAGCTTGGTCCCAGACAGGATGGGAAACACCATATATTTT
CASSLVPDRMGNTIYF
>TRBD2|TRBV5-5|TRBJ2-1|few|15
TGTGCCAGCAGCTTGGGACTAGCGAATTACAATGAGCAGTTCTTC
CASSLGLANYNEQFF
>TRBD2|TRBV20-1|TRBJ2-1|.|11
TGCAGTGCCATCAGACTAGCGGAGCAGTTCTTC
CSAIRLAEQFF
>TRBD1|TRBV20-1|TRBJ2-1|few|15
TGCAGTGCTAGGGATCTAGGGACAGGGGACAATGAGCAGTTCTTC
CSARDLGTGDNEQFF
>TRBD2|TRBV20-1|TRBJ2-1|.|12
TGCAGTGCTCAGCGGGAGTACAATGAGCAGTTCTTC
CSAQREYNEQFF
>.|TRBV9|TRBJ2-1|few|15
TGTGCCAGCAGCGTAAGGGGGGCCGCCTACAATGAGCAGTTCTTC
CASSVRGAAYNEQFF
>.|TRBV12-3/TRBV12-4|TRBJ2-7|.|18
TGTGCCAGCAGTTCCTTTCTAATAACACAACCGATATCCTACGAGCAGTACTTC
CASSSFLITQPISYEQYF
>.|TRBV29-1|TRBJ2-5|.|13
TGCAGCGTCCCCAGGGCCAGGGAAGGGACCCAGTACTTC
CSVPRAREGTQYF
>TRBD2|TRBV20-1|TRBJ2-1|few|14
TGCAGTGCTGCTACTAGCGGGGGGATATACAATGAGTTCTTC
CSAATSGGIYNEFF
>.|TRBV5-8|TRBJ2-1|.|15
TGTGCCAGCAAGTCTGGCTCTAGCTCCTACAATGAGCAGTTCTTC
CASKSGSSSYNEQFF
>.|TRBV5-1|TRBJ2-1|many|14
TGCGCCAGCTCATTGGGAACTAGCTTCGATGAGCAGTTCTTC
CASSLGTSFDEQFF
>.|TRBV5-5|TRBJ1-1|few|17
TGTGCCAGCAGCTTGGGCCCTCCGGGGGCGGGGAACACTGAAGCTTTCTTT
CASSLGPPGAGNTEAFF
>.|TRBV29-1|TRBJ2-1|few|14
TGCAGCGTTGAAGAGTGGGGGTCCTACAATGAGCAGTTCTTC
CSVEEWGSYNEQFF
>.|TRBV11-2|TRBJ2-3|.|16
TGTGCCAGCACCAAAGGGGGTACAGGGATGGGAGATACGCAGTATTTT
CASTKGGTGMGDTQYF
>.|TRBV12-3/TRBV12-4|TRBJ2-1|.|13
TGTGCCAGCAGGATGCAGCAGAGCAATGAGCAGTTCTTC
CASRMQQSNEQFF
>.|TRBV15|TRBJ2-3|many|10
TGTGCCACCAGCAGAGATACGCAGTATTTT
CATSRDTQYF
>.|TRBV14|TRBJ1-2|.|13
TGTGCCAGCAGCTCCGGACAGAGGGATGGCTACACCTTC
CASSSGQRDGYTF
>.|TRBV6-1|TRBJ2-4|few|16
TGTGCCAGCAGTCCCTGGGTAGGCAAGGGCAAAAACATTCAGTACTTC
CASSPWVGKGKNIQYF
>.|TRBV29-1|TRBJ2-3|.|14
TGCAGCGTTGATTGGGACGGCCGCACAGATACGCAGTATTTT
CSVDWDGRTDTQYF
>.|TRBV20-1|TRBJ2-1|.|12
TGCAGTGCTACAACTAGGTTCAATGAGCAGTTCTTC
CSATTRFNEQFF
>.|TRBV6-2/TRBV6-3|TRBJ2-7|.|12
TGTGCCAGCAGTTACTACCGCTACGAGCAGTACTTC
CASSYYRYEQYF
>.|TRBV24-1|TRBJ1-5|.|13
TGTGCCACCAGTGGCAGGGAGACCCAGCCCCAGCATTTT
CATSGRETQPQHF
>TRBD1|TRBV6-6|TRBJ2-3|few|14
TGTGCCAGCAGACGGCAGGGGGCCACAGATACGCAGTATTTT
CASRRQGATDTQYF
>TRBD1|TRBV28|TRBJ2-3|.|16
TGTGCCAGCAGTACCAGACAGGGGGCGGTGACAGATACGCAGTATTTT
CASSTRQGAVTDTQYF
>.|TRBV27|TRBJ1-1|.|13
TGTGCCAGCAGTCTCCACAGGGATGGTGAAGCTTTCTTT
CASSLHRDGEAFF
>TRBD1|TRBV4-2|TRBJ2-7|.|15
TGTGCCAGCAGCCAAGATCAGACAGGGGTGGACGAGCAGTACTTC
CASSQDQTGVDEQYF
>.|TRBV27|TRBJ1-6|.|13
TGTGCCAGCACGACCGACAGTCATTCACCCCTCCACTTT
CASTTDSHSPLHF
>TRBD2|TRBV18|TRBJ2-7|.|14
TGTGCCAGCGGGAATCGGACTAGCGCCAGCGAGCAGTACTTC
CASGNRTSASEQYF